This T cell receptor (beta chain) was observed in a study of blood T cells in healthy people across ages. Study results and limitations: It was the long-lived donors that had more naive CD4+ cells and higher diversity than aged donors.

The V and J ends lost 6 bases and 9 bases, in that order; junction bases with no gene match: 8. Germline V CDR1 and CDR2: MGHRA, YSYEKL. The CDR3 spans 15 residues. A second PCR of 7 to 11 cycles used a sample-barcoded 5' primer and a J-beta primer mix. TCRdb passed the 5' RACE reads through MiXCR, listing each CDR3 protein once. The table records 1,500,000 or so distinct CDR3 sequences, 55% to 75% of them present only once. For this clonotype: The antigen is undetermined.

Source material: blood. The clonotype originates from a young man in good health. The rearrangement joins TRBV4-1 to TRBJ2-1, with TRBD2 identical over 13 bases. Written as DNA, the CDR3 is TGCGCCAGCAGGCCTACTAGCGGGGGGGCGGTTGAGCAGTTCTTC. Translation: CASRPTSGGAVEQFF.